Below, 25 T cell receptor beta chains from the same sample are listed, as sequenced in a study of T cell clonotyping in hematopoietic cell transplantation (dated by TCRdb to about 2021). Library generation was performed with the immunoSEQ multiplex PCR assay. Imported from immuneACCESS, the table was reduced by TCRdb to in-frame sequences with V and J called. These copies leave out some clones; in studies compared against another copy, an unresolved V gene accounts for under half, and the cause of the remainder is not known. In this sample the table shows roughly 34,000 clones, about 95% of which occur a single time. Around 1.5% of the sample is taken by the ten largest. The time point label of this sample denotes: recipient sample about 28 days before transplant, after cytoreduction. This material consisted of peripheral blood mononuclear cells, taken before stem cell transplant. The receptor set was obtained from a man between 40 and 49 years old with chronic myeloid leukemia. Some clones in this sample may be carry-over from other donors' samples.

The chain carries TRBV19 and TRBJ2-6; D possibly corresponds to TRBD2 (6 bases). Between the trimmed V and J ends, which lost 5 bases and 2 bases, there was a span of 10 bases. Germline values: CDR1 LNHDA, CDR2 SQIVND (reference sequence). The CDR3 runs to 15 residues. The CDR3 DNA sequence: TGTGCCAGTAGTGTGTCGGGGGCTGGGGCCAACGTCCTGACTTTC. Translation: CASSVSGAGANVLTF.

The chain uses TRBV6-5 and TRBJ2-1, with 7 nucleotides matching TRBD2. V lost 0 bases to trimming and J lost 3 bases; unmatched junction nucleotides: 2. Germline V gene data show CDR1 as MNHEY and CDR2 as SVGAGI. This CDR3 contains 15 residues. DNA for the CDR3: TGTGCCAGCAGTTACTCGCGGGGGTTCTACAATGAGCAGTTCTTC. Residues: CASSYSRGFYNEQFF.

The chain carries TRBV27 and TRBJ2-3; tentatively, D is TRBD1 (6 bases). Between the trimmed V and J ends, which lost 6 bases and 4 bases, there was a span of 14 bases. From germline, CDR1 is MNHEY and CDR2 SMNVEV (reference sequence). The CDR3 runs 14 residues. The CDR3 protein is CASRNIGGADTQYF. The CDR3 nucleotides are TGTGCCAGCAGGAACATTGGGGGCGCAGATACGCAGTATTTT.

The J gene is TRBJ1-2, the V gene TRBV4-2, with 7 bases identical to TRBD1. In germline, CDR1 is LGHNA, CDR2 YNFKEQ. The CDR3 spans 14 residues. With 3 bases clipped from V and 2 bases from J, the junction kept 3 bases outside the gene matches. The chain's CDR3 is CASSHSQGNYGYTF. CDR3 in DNA: TGTGCCAGCAGCCACTCACAGGGGAACTATGGCTACACCTTC.

J is TRBJ2-5 and V is TRBV27, with D possibly TRBD2 on 5 matching bases. This CDR3 spans 14 amino acids. Deletions cut 4 bases from V and 4 bases from J, with 13 bases between. Germline CDR1 reads MNHEY; CDR2 reads SMNVEV (reference sequence). The CDR3 region has the DNA TGTGCCAGCAGTTGGGGAGTGAGGGCAGAGACCCAGTACTTC. Translation: CASSWGVRAETQYF.

The gene calls are TRBV6-5 and TRBJ2-7; D might be TRBD1 or TRBD2, each matching 5 bases. Germline V gives CDR1 MNHEY, CDR2 SVGAGI. This CDR3 comprises 12 residues. V lost 10 bases, J lost 5 bases, and 15 bases lay in between. The CDR3 DNA reads as TGTGCCACCCATCTAGGGACCCACGAGCAGTACTTC. Translation: CATHLGTHEQYF.

The V gene is TRBV6-1, the J gene TRBJ2-7; no definite D call. The CDR3 loop spans 11 amino acids. V was trimmed by 5 bases and J by 0 bases, leaving 2 bases between them. Germline V gives CDR1 MNHNS, CDR2 SASEGT. DNA for the CDR3: TGTGCCAGCAGTTTCTCCTACGAGCAGTACTTC. Its translation is CASSFSYEQYF.

The V call is TRBV7-2, the J call TRBJ2-7; 12 nucleotides align to TRBD2. This CDR3 contains 17 residues. The ends lost 4 bases at V and 3 bases at J; junction bases unmatched: 10. Germline CDR1 reads SGHTA; CDR2 reads FQGNSA. The CDR3 coding sequence is TGTGCCAGCAGCTCTAACGTGCCGGGACTAGCGGGCTACGAGCAGTACTTC. Translated, it gives CASSSNVPGLAGYEQYF.

CDR3 sequence reads: CASTTGGSGNTIYF. The CDR3 coding sequence is TGTGCCAGTACGACAGGGGGCTCTGGAAACACCATATATTTT. The V gene is TRBV19, the J gene TRBJ1-3; TRBD1 matches at 9 bases. Germline trimming cut 7 bases from V and 0 bases from J; bases unmatched to any gene: 1. CDR1 is LNHDA, CDR2 SQIVND, per germline (reference sequence). The CDR3 length is 14 residues. Supplemented by reference TRBV19 and TRBJ1-3, the full variable domain reads DGGITQSPKYLFRKEGQNVTLSCEQNLNHDAMYWYRQDPGQGLRLIYYSQIVNDFQKGDIAEGYSVSREKKESFPLTVTSAQKNPTAFYLCASTTGGSGNTIYFGEGSWLTVV.

The gene calls are TRBV18 and TRBJ2-7, with 9 positions matching TRBD2. Germline CDR1 and CDR2: KGHSH and LQKENI. The J segment lost 3 bases and the V segment lost 3 bases, leaving 9 bases of the junction unmatched. The length of the CDR3 is 16 residues. The CDR3 bases are TGTGCCAGCTCACCTGCCGGCGGGAGGGGGGTCTACGAGCAGTACTTC. Residues: CASSPAGGRGVYEQYF.

J is TRBJ1-5 and V is TRBV29-1; TRBD1 might be the D (6 bases). This CDR3 comprises 12 residues. The V gene's germline CDR1 is SQVTM and CDR2 ANQGSEA. Trimming took 4 bases from V and 7 from J, leaving 11 bases between them. CDR3 nucleotides: TGCAGCGTTGCGGAGGGGGAGCAGCCCCAGCATTTT. It yields the protein CSVAEGEQPQHF.

This clone was picked up a small number of times. The chain combines TRBV28 with TRBJ1-1, with D unresolved. V lost 1 base, J lost 8 bases, and 14 bases lay in between. The length of the CDR3 is 14 residues. CDR1 and CDR2 (germline): MDHEN, SYDVKM. CDR3 coding DNA: TGTGCCAGCAGTTTATTGGCGGACCTCAGGGAAGCTTTCTTT. Translation gives CASSLLADLREAFF.

The J gene is TRBJ1-1, the V gene TRBV6-5, with a possible D match to TRBD1 (6 bases). The germline gives CDR1 MNHEY, CDR2 SVGAGI. CDR3 length: 15 amino acids. V shed 0 bases and J shed 4 bases, with 12 bases lying between them. The CDR3 coding sequence is TGTGCCAGCAGTTACTCGATACAGGGACCCACTGAAGCTTTCTTT. It is translated as CASSYSIQGPTEAFF.

The gene calls are TRBV10-3 and TRBJ2-1; 8 bases agree with TRBD1. J gave up 5 bases and V 1 base, and 4 bases lay outside the gene matches. The germline V gene has CDR1 ENHRY and CDR2 SYGVKD. The CDR3 consists of 15 residues. This chain's CDR3 is CAISEWQGAHNEQFF. The CDR3 DNA follows: TGTGCCATCAGTGAGTGGCAGGGGGCCCACAATGAGCAGTTCTTC.

This rearrangement joins TRBV27 to TRBJ1-5; D unclear. The CDR3 has 15 amino acids. Trimming left V 5 bases short and J 3 bases short, with 14 bases between. The germline V gene has CDR1 MNHEY and CDR2 SMNVEV (reference sequence). CDR3 loop: CASSQDGTFNQPQHF. In nucleotides, the CDR3 is TGTGCCAGCAGTCAGGACGGAACTTTCAATCAGCCCCAGCATTTT.

The V and J genes are TRBV11-2 and TRBJ2-7; 12 bases align to TRBD2. The V gene's germline CDR1 is SGHAT and CDR2 FQNNGV. The length of the CDR3 is 18 residues. Trimming took 4 bases from V and 4 from J; bases not matched to a gene: 14. The CDR3 protein is CASSWGDILAGGRYEQYF. CDR3 bases: TGTGCCAGCAGCTGGGGGGACATACTAGCGGGGGGTCGATACGAGCAGTACTTC. Drawing the rest from reference TRBV11-2 and TRBJ2-7, the complete variable domain is EAGVAQSPRYKIIEKRQSVAFWCNPISGHATLYWYQQILGQGPKLLIQFQNNGVVDDSQLPKDRFSAERLKGVDSTLKIQPAKLEDSAVYLCASSWGDILAGGRYEQYFGPGTRLTVT.

This clone was seen a single time. The chain employs TRBV5-1 and TRBJ2-1; D is uncertain. V lost 1 base to trimming and J lost 4 bases, with 12 bases between them. Germline assignment: CDR1 SGHRS and CDR2 YFSETQ. The CDR3 runs to 15 residues. In DNA, the CDR3 is TGCGCCAGCAGCTTGACAGACCCCAGGTACAATGAGCAGTTCTTC. The encoded protein is CASSLTDPRYNEQFF.

The chain employs TRBV5-8 and TRBJ1-4, with D perhaps matching TRBD1 (6 bases). In germline, CDR1 is SGHTS, CDR2 YDEGEE. V dropped 9 bases and J dropped 5 bases, with 14 bases sitting between them. The CDR3 length is 13 residues. The DNA for the CDR3 is TGTGCCATTACGGGGGCACGAAATGAAAAACTGTTTTTT. Protein: CAITGARNEKLFF.

The chain links TRBV14 to TRBJ2-2, with a possible D match to TRBD2 (6 bases). CDR1 is SGHDN and CDR2 is FVKESK in the germline V gene. V lost 0 bases and J 4 bases, leaving 12 bases between the germline ends. This CDR3 region has 16 residues. The CDR3 loop is CASSQDRRGLTGELFF. The CDR3 DNA follows: TGTGCCAGCAGCCAAGATCGGAGGGGTCTCACCGGGGAGCTGTTTTTT.

J is TRBJ1-3 and V is TRBV4-2; D may be TRBD1 (6 bases). CDR3 length: 16 amino acids. From germline, CDR1 is LGHNA and CDR2 YNFKEQ. Deletions cut 4 bases from V and 0 bases from J, with 13 bases between. CDR3 DNA: TGTGCCAGCAGCCGAGACAGGCGACACTCTGGAAACACCATATATTTT. Protein sequence: CASSRDRRHSGNTIYF.

The rearrangement links TRBV6-5 to TRBJ1-5, with 7 bases identical to TRBD1. Losses at the gene ends were 6 bases for V and 2 bases for J; bases not matched to a gene: 7. CDR3 size: 15 residues. Germline lookup yields CDR1 MNHEY and CDR2 SVGAGI. CDR3 in DNA: TGTGCCAGCAGGAACGGACAGGACGGCAATCAGCCCCAGCATTTT. It codes for CASRNGQDGNQPQHF.

V and J are TRBV6-1 and TRBJ2-5; 10 bases line up with TRBD1. Trimming took 8 bases from V and 3 from J; bases not matched to a gene: 9. The germline V gene has CDR1 MNHNS and CDR2 SASEGT. This CDR3 is built from 15 residues. DNA of the CDR3: TGTGCCAGCTGTGGTAGGACAGGGGGGAAAGAGACCCAGTACTTC. Its translation is CASCGRTGGKETQYF.

The J gene is TRBJ2-3, the V gene TRBV7-3; 8 bases map to TRBD1. The CDR3 covers 18 residues. The V and J ends lost 2 bases and 4 bases, in that order; junction bases with no gene match: 14. Germline V gene sequence: CDR1 SGHTA, CDR2 FQGTGA. CDR3 sequence: CASSLEPGAGGRADTQYF. CDR3 nucleotides: TGTGCCAGCAGCTTAGAGCCCGGGGCAGGGGGCCGTGCAGATACGCAGTATTTT.

This chain connects TRBV27 to TRBJ1-6; D unresolved. V lost 3 bases and J 5 bases, leaving 8 bases between the germline ends. This CDR3 has 14 amino acids. Germline CDR1 and CDR2: MNHEY and SMNVEV (reference sequence). CDR3 protein: CASSFGSHNSPLHF. For the CDR3, the DNA is TGTGCCAGCAGTTTCGGGTCACATAATTCACCCCTCCACTTT.

J is TRBJ2-7 and V is TRBV5-6, with 7 bases fitting TRBD2. The CDR3 spans 16 residues. Germline trimming cut 4 bases from V and 3 bases from J; bases unmatched to any gene: 13. CDR1 is SGHDT and CDR2 is YYEEEE in the germline V gene. DNA for the CDR3: TGTGCCAGCAGCCCTGGGACTAAGATTTCAATCTACGAGCAGTACTTC. Translation gives CASSPGTKISIYEQYF.